The 23 T cell receptor beta chains below all came from one sample that was sequenced in a study of T cell responses to AZD1222 COVID-19 vaccine. Produced via immunoSEQ multiplex PCR; TCRdb's table is partial and in-frame only. The table has roughly 92,000 clones, 90% seen once. Sequenced here: peripheral blood, sampled on day 0 of AZD1222 vaccination. The receptors stem from an adult in good health.

This rearrangement joins TRBV24-1 to TRBJ2-5, with D hard to call. The V end was cut by 2 bases, the J end by 0 bases, with 9 bases between. This CDR3 contains 15 residues. Germline V lookup: CDR1 KGHDR, CDR2 SFDVKD. The CDR3 nucleotides read TGTGCCACCAGTGATTCCCGGATGTACCAAGAGACCCAGTACTTC. It translates to CATSDSRMYQETQYF.

This clone was observed once. One junction end disagrees with the germline gene, perhaps due to a read error. The V gene is TRBV7-6, the J gene TRBJ2-1; D is possibly TRBD1 (5 bases). The CDR3 contains 13 residues. From germline, CDR1 is SGHVS and CDR2 FNYEAQ. The DNA for the CDR3 is TGTGCCAGCAGCCTAGGGGCGAACAAAGAGCAGTTCTTC. Amino acids: CASSLGANKEQFF.

V usage is TRBV24-1 and J usage is TRBJ1-4; weak D call: TRBD1 (6 bases). Germline V gene data show CDR1 as KGHDR and CDR2 as SFDVKD. The CDR3 spans 17 residues. V lost 2 bases, J lost 10 bases, and 22 bases lay in between. The CDR3 protein is CATSDSATGPNTGKLFF. The DNA for the CDR3 is TGTGCCACCAGTGATTCCGCCACAGGGCCGAATACAGGAAAACTGTTTTTT.

In its sample, this clone was seen once. The chain joins TRBV6-2 or TRBV6-3 to TRBJ2-7; 7 bases align to TRBD2. Losses at the gene ends were 2 bases for V and 2 bases for J; bases not matched to a gene: 3. CDR3 length equals 14 residues. Germline CDR1 is MNHEY and CDR2 is SVGEGT. CDR3 nucleotides: TGTGCCAGCAGTTACACCGGGGGGACCTACGAGCAGTACTTC. This codes for CASSYTGGTYEQYF.

The chain carries TRBV12-3 or TRBV12-4 and TRBJ1-3; unclear D gene. Trimming removed 8 bases at V and 3 bases at J, with 11 bases between. This CDR3 region has 13 residues. DNA for the CDR3: TGTGCCAGCCCGGACCTTGGTGGAAACACCATATATTTT. Amino acid sequence: CASPDLGGNTIYF.

This clone has just one count. The rearrangement joins TRBV5-1 to TRBJ2-3, with D unresolved. The CDR3 length is 13 residues. With 4 bases removed from V and 2 bases from J, the gap between germline ends came to 8 bases. Germline values: CDR1 SGHRS, CDR2 YFSETQ. CDR3 region: CASSTTNTDTQYF. As DNA, the CDR3 is TGCGCCAGCAGCACCACTAACACAGATACGCAGTATTTT.

The chain combines TRBV7-8 with TRBJ2-2; no reliable D call. The CDR3 is made up of 14 amino acids. The V and J ends lost 6 bases and 4 bases respectively, with 12 bases between them. Germline V gene lookup returns CDR1 SGHVS and CDR2 FQNEAQ. CDR3 region: CASRATDLTGELFF. CDR3 coding DNA: TGTGCCAGCAGAGCGACGGACCTCACCGGGGAGCTGTTTTTT.

The chain is built from TRBV7-2 and TRBJ1-3; possible D gene TRBD1, 5 bases. With 7 bases removed from V and 5 bases from J, the gap between germline ends came to 12 bases. The CDR3 is 13 residues long. Germline V gene sequence: CDR1 SGHTA, CDR2 FQGNSA. The CDR3 sequence is CASTRGSRNTIYF. The CDR3 DNA sequence: TGTGCCAGCACTCGGGGGAGCCGAAACACCATATATTTT.

J is TRBJ2-2 and V is TRBV30; D not resolved. CDR1 is GTSNPN and CDR2 is SVGIG in the germline V gene (reference sequence). Trimming pared 2 bases from V and 1 base from J, leaving 5 bases between. CDR3 length: 13 residues. The CDR3 DNA sequence: TGTGCCTGGAGTTACATGAACACCGGGGAGCTGTTTTTT. This sequence encodes CAWSYMNTGELFF. Full variable domain (outside the CDR3, taken from reference TRBV30 and TRBJ2-2): SQTIHQWPATLVQPVGSPLSLECTVEGTSNPNLYWYRQAAGRGLQLLFYSVGIGQISSEVPQNLSASRPQDRQFILSSKKLLLSDSGFYLCAWSYMNTGELFFGEGSRLTVL.

The chain links TRBV7-8 to TRBJ1-3; TRBD1 is a possible D gene (5 bases). V dropped 5 bases and J dropped 0 bases, with 8 bases sitting between them. The germline CDR1 and CDR2 sequences are SGHVS and FQNEAQ. The CDR3 loop spans 14 amino acids. The CDR3 reads CASSVRGSGNTIYF. The CDR3 nucleotides read TGTGCCAGCAGCGTAAGGGGCTCTGGAAACACCATATATTTT.

V gene TRBV7-9 combines with J gene TRBJ1-2; possible D gene TRBD1, 5 bases. CDR1 SEHNR and CDR2 FQNEAQ come from the germline V gene (reference sequence). The V and J ends lost 6 bases and 0 bases respectively, with 14 bases between them. CDR3 size: 15 residues. This CDR3 is CASSHQGDANYGYTF. The CDR3, as DNA: TGTGCCAGCAGTCATCAGGGCGACGCTAACTATGGCTACACCTTC.

This rearrangement joins TRBV12-5 to TRBJ1-5; tentative D call: TRBD1 (6 bases). The V end was cut by 3 bases, the J end by 5 bases, with 8 bases between. The CDR3 is 13 amino acids. In germline, CDR1 is LGHNT, CDR2 FRNRAP. The CDR3 loop reads CASGFEGDQPQHF. In nucleotides, the CDR3 is TGTGCTAGTGGTTTTGAGGGGGATCAGCCCCAGCATTTT.

This chain uses TRBV9 with TRBJ2-7; D remains unclear. Germline CDR1 SGDLS, CDR2 YYNGEE. V was clipped by 0 bases and J by 0 bases, with 7 bases between them. The CDR3 sequence is 14 residues long. The CDR3 DNA reads TGTGCCAGCAGCGTAGCGGCCCACTCCTACGAGCAGTACTTC. This encodes CASSVAAHSYEQYF.

This clone occurred once. The DNA for the CDR3 is TGTGCCAGCAGCTTCACAGGGGCCTATGGCTACACCTTC. This codes for CASSFTGAYGYTF. The chain joins TRBV13 to TRBJ1-2, with 7 bases lining up with TRBD1. CDR3 length equals 13 residues. J lost 4 bases, V lost 3 bases, and 2 bases had no gene match. Germline CDR1 and CDR2: PRHDT and FYEKMQ (reference sequence).

This rearrangement joins TRBV13 to TRBJ1-3; weak D call: TRBD1 (6 bases). The CDR3 loop spans 22 amino acids. Germline CDR1 is PRHDT and CDR2 is FYEKMQ (reference sequence). The ends were cut back, 3 bases at V and 0 bases at J, with 30 bases in the middle. The CDR3 DNA reads TGTGCCAGCAGCTTCTACCATTGGTGGGACATACAAAACGGAAGCTCTGGAAACACCATATATTTT. It specifies CASSFYHWWDIQNGSSGNTIYF.

V is TRBV19 and J is TRBJ2-7, with D unresolved. Trimming left V 3 bases short and J 2 bases short, with 14 bases between. The CDR3 has 15 residues. CDR1 LNHDA and CDR2 SQIVND come from the germline V gene (reference sequence). CDR3 coding DNA: TGTGCCAGTAGTATTACCCCACAGACGACCTACGAGCAGTACTTC. It yields the protein CASSITPQTTYEQYF.

This clone came up once. J is TRBJ2-6 and V is TRBV19; the match to TRBD1 covers 10 bases. The CDR3 runs 17 residues. V trimming: 5 bases; J trimming: 3 bases; junction bases outside the gene matches: 7. CDR1 and CDR2 from the germline V gene are LNHDA and SQIVND (reference sequence). CDR3 protein: CASSPRQGADGANVLTF. The CDR3 bases are TGTGCCAGTAGTCCCAGACAGGGGGCGGATGGGGCCAACGTCCTGACTTTC.

The V gene is TRBV6-5, the J gene TRBJ2-2; 7 bases fit TRBD2. The CDR3 has 16 residues. Trimming cost V 2 bases and J 1 base; bases outside gene matches: 4. Germline V gives CDR1 MNHEY, CDR2 SVGAGI. The CDR3 bases are TGTGCCAGCAGTTACCGTGGGAGGGTGAACACCGGGGAGCTGTTTTTT. Translating gives CASSYRGRVNTGELFF.

V and J are TRBV9 and TRBJ2-2, with no clear D. The CDR3 loop spans 12 amino acids. V was cut by 4 bases and J by 5 bases, with 6 bases left in between. Germline V gives CDR1 SGDLS, CDR2 YYNGEE. The CDR3 nucleotides read TGTGCCAGCAGCCAGTCTACCGGGGAGCTGTTTTTT. Translated: CASSQSTGELFF.

V gene TRBV7-2 combines with J gene TRBJ1-4; no reliable D call. Germline values: CDR1 SGHTA, CDR2 FQGNSA. This CDR3 spans 13 amino acids. Trimming shortened V by 5 bases and J by 6 bases, and 10 bases separated the two germline ends. DNA for the CDR3: TGTGCCAGCAGCGTCAAGTGGGATGAAAAACTGTTTTTT. This translates into CASSVKWDEKLFF.

The chain carries TRBV7-2 and TRBJ2-7; the D gene could be TRBD1 or TRBD2 (5 bases each). The CDR3 has 12 residues. The germline CDR1 and CDR2 sequences are SGHTA and FQGNSA. V was shortened by 7 bases and J by 4 bases, with 11 bases between the two germline ends. CDR3 sequence reads: CASKGPSYEQYF. CDR3 sequence (DNA): TGTGCCAGCAAGGGACCCTCATACGAGCAGTACTTC.

The rearrangement uses TRBV7-2 and TRBJ2-5, with TRBD2 identical over 12 bases. The V gene's germline CDR1 is SGHTA and CDR2 FQGNSA. The CDR3 consists of 16 residues. Losses at the gene ends were 1 base for V and 2 bases for J; bases not matched to a gene: 2. The CDR3 DNA follows: TGTGCCAGCAGCTTAGGTACTAGCGGGGGGCAAGAGACCCAGTACTTC. Translating it yields CASSLGTSGGQETQYF.

The chain combines TRBV7-2 with TRBJ1-6; D may be TRBD1 (6 bases). The CDR3 is 16 amino acids. Germline V gives CDR1 SGHTA, CDR2 FQGNSA. V was clipped by 5 bases and J by 7 bases, with 18 bases between them. The CDR3 DNA sequence: TGTGCCAGCAGCATTTTTGGGGGCGGGACAAATTCACCCCTCCACTTT. Its translation is CASSIFGGGTNSPLHF.